The 20 T cell receptor beta chains reported below all come from one sample, sequenced in a study of human T cells and chemical hapten exposure. Time point defined: pre-sensitization, week 0. The treatment denotes: therapeutic diphenylcyclopropenone sensitization with weekly scalp DPC. One entry per CDR3 protein, called by TCRdb with MiXCR from the RACE reads. This table holds tens of thousands of distinct CDR3 sequences, approximately 9.9% found once. Sequences were derived from whole blood, sampled in connection with sensitization to the hapten diphenylcyclopropenone (DPC). The receptors were sampled from a man between 35 and 55 years old with alopecia areata. Some clones in this sample may be carry-over from other donors' samples.

Many counts were recorded for this clonotype. This sequence joins TRBV20-1 and TRBJ2-2; 10 bases match TRBD2. The CDR3 contains 16 residues. After removal of 3 bases from V and 5 bases from J, the junction contained 9 bases not matched to a gene. The germline V gene encodes CDR1 DFQATT and CDR2 SNEGSKA (reference sequence). CDR3 DNA: TGCAGTGCTAGTCAACCTAGCGGGAGACGGACCGGGGAGCTGTTTTTT. Amino acids: CSASQPSGRRTGELFF.

This clonotype came up many times. The chain uses TRBV20-1 and TRBJ1-2; 8 bases align to TRBD1. Losses at the gene ends were 3 bases for V and 4 bases for J; bases not matched to a gene: 7. Germline CDR1 and CDR2: DFQATT and SNEGSKA (reference sequence). This CDR3 has 14 amino acids. CDR3 nucleotide sequence: TGCAGTGCTAGCAAAGGGACAGGCGGCTATGGCTACACCTTC. Its protein product is CSASKGTGGYGYTF.

V gene TRBV19 combines with J gene TRBJ2-5, with 9 bases lining up with TRBD1. V gave up 6 bases and J gave up 3 bases; unmatched junction bases: 2. Per germline, CDR1 LNHDA and CDR2 SQIVND (reference sequence). This CDR3 has 13 amino acids. The CDR3 DNA is TGTGCCAGTAGAAGGACAGGGGAAGAGACCCAGTACTTC. This codes for CASRRTGEETQYF.

This clonotype was found many times. This rearrangement joins TRBV7-3 to TRBJ2-1; D gene uncertain. Germline loops: CDR1 SGHTA, CDR2 FQGTGA. The CDR3 has 13 residues. The germline V and J ends were trimmed by 3 bases and 2 bases, with 5 bases remaining between them. This CDR3 is CASSLSAYNEQFF. CDR3 nucleotide sequence: TGTGCCAGCAGCTTGTCAGCCTACAATGAGCAGTTCTTC.

This clonotype was picked up many times. The chain has TRBV20-1 and TRBJ2-3; weak D call: TRBD2 (5 bases). V was shortened by 0 bases and J by 0 bases, with 13 bases between the two germline ends. Germline CDR1 and CDR2: DFQATT and SNEGSKA (reference sequence). CDR3 length equals 16 residues. CDR3 sequence reads: CSARDVASGSTDTQYF. CDR3 nucleotides: TGCAGTGCTAGAGATGTCGCCAGCGGAAGCACAGATACGCAGTATTTT.

This clonotype has only a few counts. This chain connects TRBV19 to TRBJ2-1, with D uncertain. The V gene lost 1 base and the J gene lost 2 bases, with 9 bases spanning the gap. The CDR3 is 15 amino acids. CDR1 is LNHDA, CDR2 SQIVND, per germline (reference sequence). The CDR3 protein is CASSIADLPYNEQFF. CDR3 coding DNA: TGTGCCAGTAGTATAGCGGATCTTCCCTACAATGAGCAGTTCTTC.

This clonotype has more than one count but fewer than ten. This chain connects TRBV29-1 to TRBJ2-3; 7 positions agree with TRBD2. This CDR3 is built from 16 residues. The V gene end was trimmed by 0 bases and the J gene end by 4 bases; junction bases not matched to a gene: 10. Germline-derived CDR1 and CDR2 are SQVTM and ANQGSEA. The CDR3 sequence is CSVEDGAGALPDTQYF. CDR3 nucleotide sequence: TGCAGCGTTGAAGATGGTGCGGGAGCGCTTCCAGATACGCAGTATTTT.

This chain connects TRBV20-1 to TRBJ2-2; 8 bases fit TRBD1. Germline CDR1 and CDR2: DFQATT and SNEGSKA (reference sequence). The CDR3 covers 15 residues. Trimming took 3 bases from V and 7 from J; bases not matched to a gene: 10. The chain's CDR3 is CSARPTGVPSGELFF. CDR3 nucleotides: TGCAGTGCTAGGCCGACAGGGGTCCCAAGCGGGGAGCTGTTTTTT.

This clonotype was found a few times. V gene TRBV28 combines with J gene TRBJ1-1; 10 bases fit TRBD1. Germline V gives CDR1 MDHEN, CDR2 SYDVKM. V gave up 7 bases and J gave up 3 bases; unmatched junction bases: 8. This CDR3 region has 15 residues. The chain's CDR3 is CASTTAGTGDTEAFF. CDR3 nucleotides: TGTGCCAGCACCACGGCGGGGACAGGGGACACTGAAGCTTTCTTT.

This clonotype was counted at least ten times. V gene TRBV4-3 combines with J gene TRBJ2-7, with D possibly TRBD2 on 7 matching bases. Germline CDR1 reads LGHNA; CDR2 reads YSLEER. Trimming cost V 0 bases and J 3 bases, with 12 bases left between them. CDR3 length equals 15 residues. The CDR3 loop is CASSQEGGESYEQYF. The CDR3 coding sequence is TGCGCCAGCAGCCAAGAAGGGGGGGAGAGCTACGAGCAGTACTTC.

The chain employs TRBV21-1 and TRBJ1-1; the table calls TRBD1, which could not be checked here. TRBV21-1 is reported as a pseudogene. CDR3 length: 12 amino acids. CDR3 loop: CASSNGEAGAFF. For the CDR3, the DNA is TGTGCCAGCAGCAACGGAGAAGCCGGGGCTTTCTTT.

This clonotype came up many times. The genes are TRBV20-1 and TRBJ1-6; 8 positions agree with TRBD1. Germline assignment: CDR1 DFQATT and CDR2 SNEGSKA (reference sequence). The CDR3 runs to 15 residues. V dropped 5 bases and J dropped 7; count of bases not matched to a gene: 10. The CDR3 sequence is CSAPSTGQGNSPLHF. The CDR3 DNA reads TGCAGTGCTCCGAGTACTGGACAGGGAAATTCACCCCTCCACTTT.

This chain uses TRBV20-1 with TRBJ2-7; D call uncertain. V gave up 3 bases and J gave up 1 base, with 13 bases separating them. This CDR3 spans 14 amino acids. Germline CDR1 reads DFQATT; CDR2 reads SNEGSKA (reference sequence). The CDR3 sequence: CSASSAPFSYEQYF. CDR3 nucleotide sequence: TGCAGTGCTAGTTCGGCACCTTTTTCCTACGAGCAGTACTTC.

The chain is built from TRBV20-1 and TRBJ2-1, with 11 bases aligning to TRBD2. Germline loops: CDR1 DFQATT, CDR2 SNEGSKA (reference sequence). CDR3 size: 14 residues. The V gene end was trimmed by 7 bases and the J gene end by 2 bases; junction bases not matched to a gene: 4. The DNA for the CDR3 is TGCAGTGTGACTAGCGGGGTAACCTACAATGAGCAGTTCTTC. It yields the protein CSVTSGVTYNEQFF.

This clonotype was seen ten or more times. The gene calls are TRBV20-1 and TRBJ2-1; 9 nucleotides line up with TRBD2. The V segment lost 0 bases and the J segment 10 bases; nucleotides outside the gene matches: 10. In germline, CDR1 is DFQATT, CDR2 SNEGSKA (reference sequence). The CDR3 is made up of 15 amino acids. The CDR3 coding sequence is TGCAGTGCTAGAGATTCGGGACTAGCAAGGGAGGAGCAGTTCTTC. Its protein is CSARDSGLAREEQFF.

This clonotype has more than one count but fewer than ten. This rearrangement joins TRBV20-1 to TRBJ2-1; no reliable D call. Trimming removed 5 bases from V and 6 bases from J, with 11 bases in between. CDR3 length: 12 residues. Per germline, CDR1 DFQATT and CDR2 SNEGSKA (reference sequence). CDR3 sequence: CSAPGPANEQFF. The CDR3, as DNA: TGCAGTGCTCCTGGACCAGCCAATGAGCAGTTCTTC.

The gene calls are TRBV2 and TRBJ1-5; D is perhaps TRBD1 (5 bases). Germline loops: CDR1 SNHLY, CDR2 FYNNEI. The CDR3 is 15 amino acids. Trimming took off 3 bases at V and 0 bases at J, with 9 bases between the two ends. The CDR3 sequence is CASSEEGSSNQPQHF. CDR3 bases: TGTGCCAGCAGTGAGGAGGGGAGTAGCAATCAGCCCCAGCATTTT.

The chain recombines TRBV6-5 with TRBJ1-2; D is ambiguous. V lost 2 bases to trimming and J lost 6 bases, with 16 bases between them. From germline, CDR1 is MNHEY and CDR2 SVGAGI. The CDR3 length is 15 residues. As DNA, the CDR3 is TGTGCCAGCAGTTACCTATCCTCAATCTTGGATGGCTACACCTTC. Its translation: CASSYLSSILDGYTF.

This clonotype was counted between two and nine times. The rearrangement links TRBV19 to TRBJ2-2; D not certain. The V end lost 4 bases, the J end lost 5 bases, and 20 bases lay between the germline ends. The CDR3 loop spans 17 amino acids. The V gene's germline CDR1 is LNHDA and CDR2 SQIVND (reference sequence). The CDR3 DNA follows: TGTGCCAGTAGTAGAGGAAGAGACGGATATCGGACCGGGGAGCTGTTTTTT. It yields the protein CASSRGRDGYRTGELFF.

This clonotype appeared many times. Germline is not matched at one junction end, which may reflect a read error. The chain has TRBV7-2 and TRBJ2-2; 10 nucleotides align to TRBD2. CDR1 and CDR2 from the germline V gene are SGHTA and FQGNSA. The CDR3 has 16 residues. CDR3 sequence reads: CASSLALLAGAGELFF. The CDR3 nucleotides are TGTGCCAGCAGCCTAGCCCTCCTAGCGGGAGCCGGGGAGCTGTTTTTT.